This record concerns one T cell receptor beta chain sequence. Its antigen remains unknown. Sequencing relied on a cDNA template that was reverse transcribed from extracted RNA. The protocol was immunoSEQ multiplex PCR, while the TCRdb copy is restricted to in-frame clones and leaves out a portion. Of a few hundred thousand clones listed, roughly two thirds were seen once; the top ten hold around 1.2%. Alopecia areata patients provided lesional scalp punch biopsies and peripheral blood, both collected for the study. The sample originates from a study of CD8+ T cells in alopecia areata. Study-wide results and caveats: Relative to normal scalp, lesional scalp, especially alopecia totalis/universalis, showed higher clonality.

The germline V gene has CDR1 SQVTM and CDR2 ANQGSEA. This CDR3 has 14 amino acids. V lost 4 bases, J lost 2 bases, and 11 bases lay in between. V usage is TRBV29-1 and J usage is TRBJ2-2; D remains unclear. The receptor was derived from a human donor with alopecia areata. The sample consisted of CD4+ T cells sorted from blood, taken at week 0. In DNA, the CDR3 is TGCAGCGTTGGTGGAAGACAAAACACCGGGGAGCTGTTTTTT. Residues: CSVGGRQNTGELFF.